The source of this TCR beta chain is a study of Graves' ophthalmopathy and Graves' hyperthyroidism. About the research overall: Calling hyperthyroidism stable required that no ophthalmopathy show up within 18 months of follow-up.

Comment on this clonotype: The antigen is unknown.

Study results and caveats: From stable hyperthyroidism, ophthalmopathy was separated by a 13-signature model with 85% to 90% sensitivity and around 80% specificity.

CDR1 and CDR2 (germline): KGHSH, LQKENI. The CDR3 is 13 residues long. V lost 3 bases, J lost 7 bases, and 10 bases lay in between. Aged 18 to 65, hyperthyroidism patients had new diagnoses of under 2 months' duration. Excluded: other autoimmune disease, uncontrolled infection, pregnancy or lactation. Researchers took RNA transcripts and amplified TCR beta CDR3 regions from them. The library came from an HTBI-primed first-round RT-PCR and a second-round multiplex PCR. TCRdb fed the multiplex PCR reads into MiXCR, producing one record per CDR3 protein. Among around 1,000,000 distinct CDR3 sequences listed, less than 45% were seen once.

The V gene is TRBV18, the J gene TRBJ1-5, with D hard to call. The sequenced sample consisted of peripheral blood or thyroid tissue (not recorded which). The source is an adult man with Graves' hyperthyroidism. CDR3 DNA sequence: TGTGCCAGCTCACCCCTGGAATGGCAGCCCCAGCATTTT. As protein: CASSPLEWQPQHF.